This T cell receptor beta chain was retrieved from a study of identical twins. Findings of the study overall: Cord blood's abundant beta clonotypes had fewer insertions, unlike memory repertoires.

Germline lookup yields CDR1 SEHNR and CDR2 FQNEAQ (reference sequence). With 5 bases removed from V and 6 bases from J, the gap between germline ends came to 21 bases. The CDR3 loop spans 16 amino acids. In this sample, this clonotype turned up a few times. No antigen is known for it. Unique molecular identifiers were in the cDNA, with template-switch universal primer binding. TCRdb analysed the 5' RACE reads with MiXCR anew, one entry per CDR3 protein. The sample includes 230,000 or so distinct CDR3 sequences, around 8.8% of them seen just once. The sample was also linked to a second study, of yellow fever vaccine responses in identical twins.

The sequence was collected from a woman between 18 and 29 years old in good health. The chain couples TRBV7-9 to TRBJ2-3; D is unresolved. Source material: CD8+ T cells sorted from blood. For the CDR3, the DNA is TGTGCCAGCAGCCCAGCAGGAACCGGGCAACGGGATACGCAGTATTTT. Its translation: CASSPAGTGQRDTQYF. The full variable domain, in which reference TRBV7-9 and TRBJ2-3 provide the parts outside the CDR3, is DTGVSQNPRHKITKRGQNVTFRCDPISEHNRLYWYRQTLGQGPEFLTYFQNEAQLEKSRLLSDRFSAERPKGSFSTLEIQRTEQGDSAMYLCASSPAGTGQRDTQYFGPGTRLTVL.